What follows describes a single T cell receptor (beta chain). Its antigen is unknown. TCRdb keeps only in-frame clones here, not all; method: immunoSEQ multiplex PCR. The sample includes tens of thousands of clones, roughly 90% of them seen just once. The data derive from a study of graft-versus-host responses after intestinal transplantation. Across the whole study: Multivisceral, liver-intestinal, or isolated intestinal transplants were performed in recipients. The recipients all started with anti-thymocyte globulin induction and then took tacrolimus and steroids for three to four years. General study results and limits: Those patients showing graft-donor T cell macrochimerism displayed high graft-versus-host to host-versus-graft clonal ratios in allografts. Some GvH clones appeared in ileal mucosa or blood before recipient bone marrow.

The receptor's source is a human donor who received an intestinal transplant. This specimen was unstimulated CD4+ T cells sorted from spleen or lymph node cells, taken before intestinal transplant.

In DNA, the CDR3 is TGTGCCAGCAGCACGGGACAACTCTTCTACACCTTC. Translation gives CASSTGQLFYTF. V is TRBV6-5 and J is TRBJ1-2; TRBD1 is a possible D gene (6 bases). The V and J ends lost 6 bases and 10 bases respectively, with 15 bases between them. The CDR3 runs to 12 residues. Germline assignment: CDR1 MNHEY and CDR2 SVGAGI.